The clone carrying this T cell receptor (beta chain) appeared a few times. V was pared by 10 bases and J by 6 bases, with 4 bases of the junction left unmatched. The length of the CDR3 is 12 residues. Germline V gene data show CDR1 as MNHNY and CDR2 as SVGAGI (reference sequence). The sample comes from a study of response to subunit inactivated influenza vaccine. TCRdb itself ran the RT-PCR reads through MiXCR, one entry per CDR3 protein. The table records about 540,000 distinct CDR3 sequences, roughly 23% of them present only once. This same sample was also taken into another study, of T cells expressing NK-cell markers. As that study records: UMIs accompanied the 5'RACE template switching by which TCR beta cDNA was made. Whether expanded NKG2C-expressing T cell clones recognize HCMV is unknown.

The input for sequencing was CD4+ T cells sorted from PBMCs, taken approximately 12 days after vaccination. This receptor was obtained from a man in his fifties who received an inactivated influenza vaccine. The chain is built from TRBV6-6 and TRBJ2-7; TRBD2 agrees at 12 bases. CDR3 coding DNA: TGTGCCATCGGGACTAGCGGGCTCGAGCAGTACTTC. Encoded protein: CAIGTSGLEQYF.